The rows below give T cell receptor beta chains drawn from one sample of a study of cytomegalovirus exposure and HLA in healthy donors. TCRdb's copy holds only in-frame clones and misses some; the assay was immunoSEQ multiplex PCR. The repertoire holds hundreds of thousands of clones, around 80% seen once, with roughly 2.5% in the top ten. Sequences were obtained from PBMCs. These receptors were collected from a woman in her sixties in good health and CMV-seropositive. The CDR3 runs from the conserved cysteine through the conserved F or W. A D gene is named only where the DNA matches it firmly. The listing skips clone size in some rows; elsewhere it reads once, few, many or a size class.

TRBD1	-	TRBV15	TRBJ1-5	CATSRDQGADQPQHF
TRBD2	-	TRBV5-4	TRBJ2-1	CASSPRLAGGSYNEQFF
-	-	TRBV27	TRBJ2-7	CASSLFPTAPYEQYF
TRBD1	-	TRBV6-1	TRBJ1-3	CASSVGGSWGNTIYF
-	-	TRBV7-6	TRBJ1-2	CASSSDGFNYGYTF
-	-	TRBV7-3	TRBJ2-3	CASSLMGQARDTQYF
-	-	TRBV2	TRBJ1-1	CATKLQGRTEAFF
TRBD2	-	TRBV13	TRBJ2-1	CASSLSHNRAGFVSNEQFF
-	-	TRBV7-8	TRBJ2-7	CASSPGQNGNYEQYF
TRBD1	few	TRBV27	TRBJ2-5	CASRPNRGLETQYF
TRBD1	-	TRBV28	TRBJ1-3	CASSPYRGTGNTIYF
-	-	TRBV5-1	TRBJ1-5	CASSLEGHSIGQPQHF
TRBD2	-	TRBV11-2	TRBJ2-5	CASTRGASGRQETQYF
-	-	TRBV9	TRBJ2-5	CASSPRLGETQYF
TRBD2	-	TRBV7-8	TRBJ2-7	CASSPRGAYEQYF
TRBD2	-	TRBV5-4	TRBJ2-5	CASSSILAGGRETQYF
-	-	TRBV10-3	TRBJ1-1	CAISGGFVPNEAFF
-	-	TRBV19	TRBJ1-5	CASSPYGDEYSNQPQHF
-	-	TRBV10-3	TRBJ2-2	CAISEIAANTGELFF
-	few	TRBV6-6	TRBJ2-3	CASRSAASTDTQYF
-	-	TRBV6-5	TRBJ2-3	CASSYGWGVSTDTQYF
-	-	TRBV27	TRBJ2-4	CASSLVRENIQYF
-	-	TRBV7-2	TRBJ1-2	CASSPLLANYGYTF
-	-	TRBV29-1	TRBJ1-5	CSVGYGGSNQPQHF
-	-	TRBV2	TRBJ2-1	CASSEGEEGEQFF
-	few	TRBV28	TRBJ1-4	CASSLSGASTNEKLFF
TRBD1	-	TRBV4-1	TRBJ1-5	CASSQPGGRDSSNQPQHF
-	-	TRBV20-1	TRBJ1-2	CSAKRGNGYTF
-	few	TRBV5-6	TRBJ1-2	CASSLRANYGYTF
TRBD2	-	TRBV9	TRBJ2-3	CASSTGLAVITDTQYF
-	once	TRBV7-6	TRBJ1-5	CASSLGQKNSNQPQHF
TRBD2	-	TRBV6-5	TRBJ2-2	CASGSGSADTGELFF
-	-	TRBV21-1	TRBJ1-5	CASSTNTGDSNQPQHF
TRBD2	once	TRBV11-2	TRBJ2-7	CASSSTGTSNAGEQYF
TRBD2	-	TRBV10-3	TRBJ2-3	CAISRTSGRVDTQYF
-	-	TRBV30	TRBJ1-5	CAWSATGFQPQHF
-	-	TRBV6-5	TRBJ2-1	CASSSVIEQFF
TRBD2	once	TRBV27	TRBJ2-1	CASSLPRPVRGGIFQYNEQFF
-	-	TRBV7-9	TRBJ1-2	CAWGDEYGYTF
-	-	TRBV11-3	TRBJ2-1	CASSLEGEYNEQFF
-	-	TRBV5-6	TRBJ2-1	CASSLGLAYNEQFF
TRBD2	-	TRBV11-2	TRBJ2-3	CASSFFGGGTDTQYF
-	-	TRBV6-6	TRBJ2-3	CASGLSITQNTQYF
-	few	TRBV5-1	TRBJ2-5	CASSLDSGTPETQYF
TRBD1	-	TRBV18	TRBJ1-3	CASSPRQGKSGNTIYF
TRBD2	once	TRBV5-1	TRBJ2-3	CASSVHWASGRVVDTQYF
TRBD1	few	TRBV2	TRBJ1-5	CASSPGQLSNQPQHF
-	-	TRBV18	TRBJ1-3	CASSPPGILGNTIYF
TRBD1	-	TRBV5-1	TRBJ1-3	CASSDRGLEGNTIYF
-	-	TRBV5-5	TRBJ2-7	CASSLVAGKFYEQYF
-	-	TRBV19	TRBJ1-1	CASSISGSNTEAFF
TRBD2	-	TRBV6-6	TRBJ2-1	CASTLPGEGEQFF
TRBD2	few	TRBV9	TRBJ2-5	CASSRFGGGASETQYF
-	-	TRBV28	TRBJ1-1	CASCREGAEAFF
-	-	TRBV28	TRBJ2-7	CASSFGAGVGEQYF
TRBD2	-	TRBV7-9	TRBJ2-1	CASSPTGTRAYNEQFF
-	-	TRBV29-1	TRBJ2-7	CSVEEQSYEQYF
TRBD2	-	TRBV6-4	TRBJ2-1	CASSRSGGGEQFF
-	-	TRBV7-9	TRBJ2-7	CASSQQGRVEQYF